This record covers a single T cell receptor (beta chain). Original methodology: Nucleated cell counts were estimated from reference gene primer amplification. Using immunoSEQ multiplex PCR, the repertoire was profiled, and TCRdb retains in-frame clones only, with some absent. The DNA was the basis for D and trimming; V, J and clone size are from that table. Of approximately 110,000 clones in the sample, about 87% were seen once. These data come from a study of blood T cell repertoires in COVID-19. Looking at the study overall: Both acute and convalescent COVID-19 samples were obtained from the United States, Italy and Spain.

The sequencing input was peripheral blood. This clonotype was obtained from a woman in her fifties or sixties with acute or convalescent COVID-19.

As DNA, the CDR3 is TGTGCCAGCAGTGAACGAGGACAGGGACGTAATTCACCCCTCCACTTT. This sequence encodes CASSERGQGRNSPLHF. V and J are TRBV2 and TRBJ1-6, with TRBD1 identical over 8 bases. Germline V gene data show CDR1 as SNHLY and CDR2 as FYNNEI. V shed 2 bases, J shed 6 bases, and the junction held 6 bases outside the gene matches. This CDR3 is 16 amino acids long.